This T cell receptor (beta chain) is from a study of blood T cell repertoires in COVID-19. Looking at the study overall: The study drew acute and convalescent COVID-19 samples from the United States, Italy and Spain. PBMCs, B-cell-depleted T cells, or T cells provided the cDNA or gDNA that made up the material.

Patients from Seattle were sampled longitudinally, starting during active infection. Trimming removed 2 bases from V and 13 bases from J, with 11 bases in between. The CDR3 is 11 amino acids. Per the authors' pipeline: Researchers report that nucleated cell counts were estimated from reference gene primer amplification. Data came from immunoSEQ multiplex PCR; TCRdb stores just in-frame clones and leaves some out. D and trimming were read from the DNA, whereas the V and J calls and clone size are those reported in that table. Of about 68,000 clones listed, roughly 85% were seen once; the top ten hold 3.4%.

The sequence was collected from a woman aged 45-59 years with COVID-19, enrolled during active disease. The sequenced sample consisted of peripheral blood. This chain connects TRBV23-1 to TRBJ1-2; tentatively, D is TRBD1 (6 bases). TRBV23-1 is identified as an open reading frame with a role that is uncertain. The DNA of the CDR3 is TGCGCCAGCAGTCAAGGACAGCTCGGCACCTTC. This codes for CASSQGQLGTF.